This T cell receptor beta chain was captured in a study of chemoradiotherapy in HPV16-positive cancers (dated by TCRdb to 2022 to 2024). General notes on the study: Candidate HPV-specific T-cell clones and common TCR motifs were defined through functional T-cell assays on cells from a couple of HPV16-positive patients. The study asked whether T-cell immunity to the HPV oncoproteins E6 and E7 changes during chemoradiotherapy and whether this immunity affects survival. The candidate HPV-specific TCRs and motifs were subsequently tracked in TCR repertoires obtained from roughly 78 patients with HPV-related cancers. General conclusions and limits of the study: The functional definition of HPV-specific T cells was derived from only a couple of HPV16-positive patients, and the survival association was reported for HPV16-positive patients. Among HPV16-positive patients, expansion of HPV-responsive T cells during chemoradiotherapy was associated with better recurrence-free survival. Expansion of candidate HPV-specific clones and E7-related TCR motifs was observed in the tumor microenvironment during treatment, whereas no such expansion was observed for non-HPV-specific T cells.

As to this clone: Its antigen is not yet known. One base away there is no much larger clone; base qualities are not given.

The protocol used for the library was the immunoSEQ multiplex PCR assay. TCRdb stores this immuneACCESS table with in-frame sequences only. Part of the clones is absent; in the studies checked, under half of the shortfall reflects unresolved V genes, and no reason is known for the rest. The sample table records about 2,200 clones; roughly 89% of these occur just once. 6% of the sample is taken by the ten largest. Trimming accounts for 7 bases at V and 1 base at J, while the number of junction bases matched to no gene is 8. The CDR1 and CDR2 encoded by the germline V gene (reference sequence) are WNHNN and SYGVQD. Measured from the cysteine to the phenylalanine, the CDR3 is 16 residues long. Just CDR3 DNA is preserved here, 48 bases in frame from base 1. Repertoires were sampled multiple times during chemoradiotherapy, which allowed clonal expansion in the tumor microenvironment to be followed.

This material consisted of tumor tissue, taken from a patient who underwent chemoradiotherapy. The receptor comes from a human donor with HPV-associated anogenital cancer. The chain employs TRBV10-1 and TRBJ2-3; the junction holds 10 bases that match TRBD2. Read as DNA, the sequence is TGCGCCAGCACCCAGGGAGGGACTAGCGGCACAGATACGCAGTATTTT. The resulting protein is CASTQGGTSGTDTQYF.